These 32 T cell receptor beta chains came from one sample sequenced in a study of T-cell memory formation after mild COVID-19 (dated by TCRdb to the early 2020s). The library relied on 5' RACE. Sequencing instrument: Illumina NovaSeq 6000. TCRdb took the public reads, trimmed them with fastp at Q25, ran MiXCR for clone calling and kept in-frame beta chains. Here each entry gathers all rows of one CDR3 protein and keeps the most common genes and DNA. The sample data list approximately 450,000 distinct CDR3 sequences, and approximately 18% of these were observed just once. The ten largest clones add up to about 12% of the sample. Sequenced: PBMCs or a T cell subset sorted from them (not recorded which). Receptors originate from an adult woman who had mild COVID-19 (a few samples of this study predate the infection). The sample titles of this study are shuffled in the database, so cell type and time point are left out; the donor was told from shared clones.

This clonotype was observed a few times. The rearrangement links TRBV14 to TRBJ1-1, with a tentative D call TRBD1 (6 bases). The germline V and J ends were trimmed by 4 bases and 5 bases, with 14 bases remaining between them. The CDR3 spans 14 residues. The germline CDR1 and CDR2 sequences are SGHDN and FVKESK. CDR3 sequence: CASSLLQGRTEAFF. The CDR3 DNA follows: TGTGCCAGCAGCCTACTACAGGGACGGACTGAAGCTTTCTTT.

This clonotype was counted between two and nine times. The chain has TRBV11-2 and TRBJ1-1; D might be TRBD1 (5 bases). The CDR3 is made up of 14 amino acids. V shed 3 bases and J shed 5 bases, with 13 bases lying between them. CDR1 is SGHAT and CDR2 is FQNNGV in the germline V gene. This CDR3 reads CASSLGGWGTEAFF. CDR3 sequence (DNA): TGTGCCAGCAGCTTGGGGGGTTGGGGAACTGAAGCTTTCTTT.

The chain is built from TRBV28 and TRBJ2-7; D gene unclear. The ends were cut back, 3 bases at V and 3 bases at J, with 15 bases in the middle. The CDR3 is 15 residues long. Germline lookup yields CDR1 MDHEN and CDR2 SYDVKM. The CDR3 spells CASSLSRIANYEQYF. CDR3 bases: TGTGCCAGCAGTTTGTCGCGGATAGCTAACTACGAGCAGTACTTC.

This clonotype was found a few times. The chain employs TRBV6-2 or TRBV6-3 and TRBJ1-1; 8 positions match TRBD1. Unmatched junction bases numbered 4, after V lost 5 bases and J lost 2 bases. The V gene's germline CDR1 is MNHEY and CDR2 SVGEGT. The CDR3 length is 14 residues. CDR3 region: CASSRTGPNTEAFF. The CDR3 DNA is TGTGCCAGCAGTCGGACAGGGCCAAACACTGAAGCTTTCTTT.

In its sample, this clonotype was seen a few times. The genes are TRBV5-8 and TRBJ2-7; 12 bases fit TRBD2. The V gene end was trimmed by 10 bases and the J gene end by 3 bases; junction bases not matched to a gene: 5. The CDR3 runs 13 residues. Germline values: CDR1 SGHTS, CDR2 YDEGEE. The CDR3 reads CALRTSGNYEQYF. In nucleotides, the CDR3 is TGTGCCCTCAGGACTAGCGGGAACTACGAGCAGTACTTC. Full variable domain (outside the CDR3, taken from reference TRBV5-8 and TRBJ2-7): EAGVTQSPTHLIKTRGQQATLRCSPISGHTSVYWYQQALGLGLQFLLWYDEGEERNRGNFPPRFSGRQFPNYSSELNVNALELEDSALYLCALRTSGNYEQYFGPGTRLTVT.

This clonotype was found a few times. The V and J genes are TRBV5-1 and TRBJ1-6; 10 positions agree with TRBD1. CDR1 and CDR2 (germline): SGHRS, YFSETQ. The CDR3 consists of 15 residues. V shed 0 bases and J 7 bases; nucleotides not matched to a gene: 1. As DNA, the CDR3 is TGCGCCAGCAGCTTGGCGGGACAGGGGAATTCACCCCTCCACTTT. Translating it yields CASSLAGQGNSPLHF.

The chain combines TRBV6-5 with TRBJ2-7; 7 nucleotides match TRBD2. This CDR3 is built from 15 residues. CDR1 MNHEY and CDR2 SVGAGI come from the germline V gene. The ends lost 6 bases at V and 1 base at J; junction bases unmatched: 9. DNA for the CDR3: TGTGCCAGCAGCGCCGGGCTAGCGGCGTCCTACGAGCAGTACTTC. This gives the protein CASSAGLAASYEQYF.

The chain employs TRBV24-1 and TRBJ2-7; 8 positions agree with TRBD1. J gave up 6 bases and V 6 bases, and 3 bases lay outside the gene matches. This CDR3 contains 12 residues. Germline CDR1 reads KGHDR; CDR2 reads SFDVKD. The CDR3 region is CATSLGTGEQYF. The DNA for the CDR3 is TGTGCCACCAGTCTTGGGACAGGCGAGCAGTACTTC.

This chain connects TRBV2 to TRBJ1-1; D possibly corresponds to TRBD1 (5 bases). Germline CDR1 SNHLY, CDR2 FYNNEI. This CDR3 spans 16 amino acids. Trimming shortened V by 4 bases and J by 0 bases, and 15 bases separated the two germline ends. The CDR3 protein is CASSGPAGRVNTEAFF. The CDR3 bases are TGTGCCAGCAGTGGACCCGCCGGCAGGGTGAACACTGAAGCTTTCTTT.

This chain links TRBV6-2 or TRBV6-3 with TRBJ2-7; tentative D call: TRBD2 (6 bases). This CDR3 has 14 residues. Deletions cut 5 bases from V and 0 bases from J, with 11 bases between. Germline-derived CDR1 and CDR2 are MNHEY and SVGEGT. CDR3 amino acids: CASSKGLNSYEQYF. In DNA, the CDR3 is TGTGCCAGCAGTAAGGGACTGAACTCCTACGAGCAGTACTTC.

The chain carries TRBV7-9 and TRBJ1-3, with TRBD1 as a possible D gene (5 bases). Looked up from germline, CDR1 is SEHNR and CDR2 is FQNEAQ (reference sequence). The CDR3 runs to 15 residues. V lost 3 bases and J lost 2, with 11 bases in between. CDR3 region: CASSFGGAAGNTIYF. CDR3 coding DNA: TGTGCCAGCAGCTTTGGGGGAGCGGCTGGAAACACCATATATTTT.

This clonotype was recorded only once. CDR3 DNA sequence: TGCGCCAGCAGCCCAACCGTGGAAAACACTGAAGCTTTCTTT. Residues: CASSPTVENTEAFF. The gene calls are TRBV5-1 and TRBJ1-1; D gene unclear. The germline V gene encodes CDR1 SGHRS and CDR2 YFSETQ. The CDR3 has 14 residues. Trimming pared 4 bases from V and 2 bases from J, leaving 12 bases between.

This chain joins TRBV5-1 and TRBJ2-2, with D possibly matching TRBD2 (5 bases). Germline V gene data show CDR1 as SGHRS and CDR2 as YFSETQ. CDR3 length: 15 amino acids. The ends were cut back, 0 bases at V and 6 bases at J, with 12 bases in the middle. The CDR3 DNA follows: TGCGCCAGCAGCTTGGGGGAGTACGGGTCCGGGGAGCTGTTTTTT. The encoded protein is CASSLGEYGSGELFF.

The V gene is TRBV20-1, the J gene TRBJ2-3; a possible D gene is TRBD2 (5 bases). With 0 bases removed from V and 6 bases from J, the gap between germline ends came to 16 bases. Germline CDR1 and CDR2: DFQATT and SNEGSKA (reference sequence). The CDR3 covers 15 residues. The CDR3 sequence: CSARDGLSPGDTQYF. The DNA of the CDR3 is TGCAGTGCTAGAGATGGCCTATCCCCGGGGGATACGCAGTATTTT.

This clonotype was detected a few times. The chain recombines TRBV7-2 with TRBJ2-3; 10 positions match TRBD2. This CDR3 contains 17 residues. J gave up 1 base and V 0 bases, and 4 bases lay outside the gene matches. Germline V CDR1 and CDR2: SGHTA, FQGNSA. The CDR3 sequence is CASSLAIAGGGTDTQYF. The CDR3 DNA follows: TGTGCCAGCAGCTTAGCCATAGCGGGAGGAGGCACAGATACGCAGTATTTT.

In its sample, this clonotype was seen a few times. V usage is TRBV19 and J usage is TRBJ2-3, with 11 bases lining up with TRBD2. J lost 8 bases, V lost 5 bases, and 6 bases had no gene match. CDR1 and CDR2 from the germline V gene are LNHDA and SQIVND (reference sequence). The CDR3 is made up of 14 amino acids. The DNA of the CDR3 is TGTGCCAGTAGTCGACTAGCGGGGTCAGGTACGCAGTATTTT. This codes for CASSRLAGSGTQYF. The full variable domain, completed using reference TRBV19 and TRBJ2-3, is DGGITQSPKYLFRKEGQNVTLSCEQNLNHDAMYWYRQDPGQGLRLIYYSQIVNDFQKGDIAEGYSVSREKKESFPLTVTSAQKNPTAFYLCASSRLAGSGTQYFGPGTRLTVL.

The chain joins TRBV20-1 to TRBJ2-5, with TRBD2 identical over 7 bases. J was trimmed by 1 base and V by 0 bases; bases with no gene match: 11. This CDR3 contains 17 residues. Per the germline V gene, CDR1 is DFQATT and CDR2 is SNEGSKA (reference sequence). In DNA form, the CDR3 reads TGCAGTGCTAGAGATAGTGGGAAGCGGGGTTTCCAAGAGACCCAGTACTTC. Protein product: CSARDSGKRGFQETQYF.

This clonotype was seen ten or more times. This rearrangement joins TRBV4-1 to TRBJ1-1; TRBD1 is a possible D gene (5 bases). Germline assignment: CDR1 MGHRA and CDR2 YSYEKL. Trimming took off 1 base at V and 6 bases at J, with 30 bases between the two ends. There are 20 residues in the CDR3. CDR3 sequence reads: CASSQVPVLGAGQDEAEAFF. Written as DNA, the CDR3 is TGCGCCAGCAGCCAAGTTCCTGTGTTAGGTGCAGGGCAGGATGAAGCTGAAGCTTTCTTT.

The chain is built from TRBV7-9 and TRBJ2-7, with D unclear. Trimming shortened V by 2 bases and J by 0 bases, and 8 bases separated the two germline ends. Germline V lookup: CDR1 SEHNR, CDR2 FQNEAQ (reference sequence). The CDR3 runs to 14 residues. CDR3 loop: CASSLLGYSYEQYF. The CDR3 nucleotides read TGTGCCAGCAGCTTACTGGGATACTCCTACGAGCAGTACTTC. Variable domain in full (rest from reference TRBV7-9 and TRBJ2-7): DTGVSQNPRHKITKRGQNVTFRCDPISEHNRLYWYRQTLGQGPEFLTYFQNEAQLEKSRLLSDRFSAERPKGSFSTLEIQRTEQGDSAMYLCASSLLGYSYEQYFGPGTRLTVT.

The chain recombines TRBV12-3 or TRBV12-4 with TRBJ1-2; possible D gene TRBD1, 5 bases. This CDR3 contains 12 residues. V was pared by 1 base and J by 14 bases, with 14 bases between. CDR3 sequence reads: CASSLVVRASTF. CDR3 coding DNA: TGTGCCAGCAGTTTAGTCGTCAGGGCTAGTACCTTC.

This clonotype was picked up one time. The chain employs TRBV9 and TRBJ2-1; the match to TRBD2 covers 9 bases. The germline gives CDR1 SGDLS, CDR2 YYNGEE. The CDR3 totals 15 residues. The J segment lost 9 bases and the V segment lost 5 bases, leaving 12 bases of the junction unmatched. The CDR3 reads CASRGSGGSLPEQFF. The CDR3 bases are TGTGCCAGCAGGGGCAGCGGGGGGTCGCTCCCTGAGCAGTTCTTC.

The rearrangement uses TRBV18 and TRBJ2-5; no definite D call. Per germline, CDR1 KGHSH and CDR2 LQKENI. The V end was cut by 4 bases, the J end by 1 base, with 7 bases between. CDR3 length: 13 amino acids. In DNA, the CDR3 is TGTGCCAGCTCACACTATCCCCAAGAGACCCAGTACTTC. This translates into CASSHYPQETQYF.

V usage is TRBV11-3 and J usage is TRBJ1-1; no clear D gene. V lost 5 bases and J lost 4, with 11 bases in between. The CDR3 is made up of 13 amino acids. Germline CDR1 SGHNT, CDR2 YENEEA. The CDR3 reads CASSVPPATEAFF. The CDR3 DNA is TGTGCCAGCAGCGTCCCTCCCGCCACTGAAGCTTTCTTT.

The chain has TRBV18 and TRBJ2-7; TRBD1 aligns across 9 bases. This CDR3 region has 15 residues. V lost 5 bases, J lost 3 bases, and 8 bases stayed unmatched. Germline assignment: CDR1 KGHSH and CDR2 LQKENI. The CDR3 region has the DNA TGTGCCAGCTCAGTATCACAGGGGGCTGGCTACGAGCAGTACTTC. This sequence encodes CASSVSQGAGYEQYF.

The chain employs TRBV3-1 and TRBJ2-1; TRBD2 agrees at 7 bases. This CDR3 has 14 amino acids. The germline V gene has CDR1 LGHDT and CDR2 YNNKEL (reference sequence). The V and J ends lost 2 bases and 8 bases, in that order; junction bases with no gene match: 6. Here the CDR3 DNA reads TGTGCCAGCAGCCAATCGACTAGCCGGTATGAGCAGTTCTTC. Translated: CASSQSTSRYEQFF.

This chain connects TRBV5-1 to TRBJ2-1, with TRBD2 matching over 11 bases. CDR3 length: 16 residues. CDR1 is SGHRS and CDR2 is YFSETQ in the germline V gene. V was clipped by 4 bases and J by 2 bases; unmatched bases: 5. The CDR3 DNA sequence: TGCGCCAGCAGCATTACTAGCGGGAGCACCTACAATGAGCAGTTCTTC. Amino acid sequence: CASSITSGSTYNEQFF.

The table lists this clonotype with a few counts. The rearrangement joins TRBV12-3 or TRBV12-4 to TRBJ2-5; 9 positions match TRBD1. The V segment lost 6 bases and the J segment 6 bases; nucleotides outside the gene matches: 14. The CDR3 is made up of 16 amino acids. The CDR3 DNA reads TGTGCCAGCAGCCCTGCCGCGCGGACAGGGGTTAAGACCCAGTACTTC. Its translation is CASSPAARTGVKTQYF.

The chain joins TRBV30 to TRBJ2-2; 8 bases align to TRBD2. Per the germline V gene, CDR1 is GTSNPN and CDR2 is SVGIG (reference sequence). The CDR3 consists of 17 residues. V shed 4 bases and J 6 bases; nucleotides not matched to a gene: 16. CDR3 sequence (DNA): TGTGCCTGGAACACCCGGGGGGGCAGGGCTATCCCCGGGGAGCTGTTTTTT. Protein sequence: CAWNTRGGRAIPGELFF.

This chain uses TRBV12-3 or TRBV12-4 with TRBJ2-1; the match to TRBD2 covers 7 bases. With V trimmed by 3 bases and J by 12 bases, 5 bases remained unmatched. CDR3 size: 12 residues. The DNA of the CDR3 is TGTGCCAGCAGTTTTCGGCGGGAGCGGCAGTTCTTC. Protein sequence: CASSFRRERQFF.

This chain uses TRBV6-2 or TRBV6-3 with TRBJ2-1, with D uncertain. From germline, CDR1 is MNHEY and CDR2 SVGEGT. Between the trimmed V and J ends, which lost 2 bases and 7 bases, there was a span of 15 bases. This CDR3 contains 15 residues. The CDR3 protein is CASSYPELGANEQFF. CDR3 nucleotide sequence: TGTGCCAGCAGTTACCCTGAGTTGGGTGCGAATGAGCAGTTCTTC.

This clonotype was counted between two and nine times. The CDR3, as DNA: TGTGCCAGCAGCTTGGGACATAATAGCAATCAGCCCCAGCATTTT. Protein sequence: CASSLGHNSNQPQHF. The rearrangement uses TRBV5-5 and TRBJ1-5, with D hard to call. V was pared by 0 bases and J by 0 bases, with 7 bases between. The CDR3 runs 15 residues. The V gene's germline CDR1 is SGHKS and CDR2 YYEKEE (reference sequence).

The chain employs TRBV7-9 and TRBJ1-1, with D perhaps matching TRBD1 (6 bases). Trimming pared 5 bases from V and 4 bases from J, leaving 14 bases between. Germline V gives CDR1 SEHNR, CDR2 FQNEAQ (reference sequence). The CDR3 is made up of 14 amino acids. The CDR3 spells CASSGDRGLTEAFF. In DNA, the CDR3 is TGTGCCAGCAGCGGGGACCGGGGGCTCACTGAAGCTTTCTTT.